This T cell receptor (beta chain) is drawn from a study of Ad26.COV2.S vaccination and SARS-CoV-2 variants. The J segment lost 4 bases and the V segment lost 5 bases, leaving 2 bases of the junction unmatched. CDR1 is SEHNR, CDR2 FQNEAQ, per germline (reference sequence). The CDR3 spans 14 residues. Treatment in this sample: some 20 received Ad26.COV2.S at low or high dose, single or two shots; 5 received placebo; per-sample allocation not given. Sampling was performed 63 days after the first vaccine or placebo injection. Sequencing was performed with immunoSEQ multiplex PCR; in TCRdb, only in-frame clones are kept and a portion is missing. The sample lists approximately 300,000 clones, around 81% seen once, with 2% to 2.5% in the top ten.

The chain recombines TRBV7-9 with TRBJ1-4, with 9 bases that match TRBD1. This specimen consisted of peripheral blood, obtained in a trial of Ad26.COV2.S vaccine versus placebo. This TCR came from a person aged 18-60 years who received the Ad26.COV2.S COVID-19 vaccine or a placebo. CDR3 coding DNA: TGTGCCAGCAGCCCGACAGGGGGTAATGAAAAACTGTTTTTT. Its translation is CASSPTGGNEKLFF.